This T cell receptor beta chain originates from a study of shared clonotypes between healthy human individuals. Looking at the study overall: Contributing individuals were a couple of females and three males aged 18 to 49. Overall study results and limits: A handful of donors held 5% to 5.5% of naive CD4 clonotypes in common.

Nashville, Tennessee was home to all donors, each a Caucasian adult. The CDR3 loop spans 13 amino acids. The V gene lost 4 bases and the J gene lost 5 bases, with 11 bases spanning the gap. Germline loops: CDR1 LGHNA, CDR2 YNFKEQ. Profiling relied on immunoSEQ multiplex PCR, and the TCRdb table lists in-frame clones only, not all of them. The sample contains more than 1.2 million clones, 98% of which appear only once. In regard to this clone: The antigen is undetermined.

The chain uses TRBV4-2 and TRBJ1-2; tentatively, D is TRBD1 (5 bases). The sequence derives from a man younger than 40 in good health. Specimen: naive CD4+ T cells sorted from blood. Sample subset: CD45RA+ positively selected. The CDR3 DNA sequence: TGTGCCAGCAGCCGAGACAGATCGTATGGCTACACCTTC. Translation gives CASSRDRSYGYTF.